The sample holds one count of the clone carrying this T cell receptor (beta chain). Its antigen is not identified. Documented treatment: roughly 18 received Ad26.COV2.S at low or high dose, single or two shots; 5 received placebo; per-sample allocation not given. Day 63 following the first vaccine or placebo injection was when the samples were taken. The sample came from a Boston adult aged 18-55 years. Clones were read by immunoSEQ multiplex PCR, and TCRdb kept only the in-frame ones, dropping some. This sample has roughly 300,000 clones, with about 89% found just once. The data were obtained in a study of Ad26.COV2.S vaccination and SARS-CoV-2 variants. About the study: Intramuscularly, Ad26.COV2.S was given either once or twice, 56 days apart.

The CDR3 is made up of 16 amino acids. Germline V lookup: CDR1 SEHNR, CDR2 FQNEAQ (reference sequence). Unmatched junction bases numbered 13, after V lost 4 bases and J lost 8 bases. Findings of the study overall: Whether participants received vaccine or placebo, their non-spike TCR breadth was similar. Spike-specific TCR breadth was greater in vaccine than placebo recipients.

The sample here was peripheral blood, taken in a trial of Ad26.COV2.S vaccine versus placebo. The clonotype was recovered from a person between 18 and 60 years old who received the Ad26.COV2.S COVID-19 vaccine or a placebo. V and J are TRBV7-9 and TRBJ1-4; 7 bases agree with TRBD1. In DNA form, the CDR3 reads TGTGCCAGCAGCTCCTCTGACAGGGCCAGGGAGGAAAAACTGTTTTTT. This translates into CASSSSDRAREEKLFF. Variable domain in full (rest from reference TRBV7-9 and TRBJ1-4): DTGVSQNPRHKITKRGQNVTFRCDPISEHNRLYWYRQTLGQGPEFLTYFQNEAQLEKSRLLSDRFSAERPKGSFSTLEIQRTEQGDSAMYLCASSSSDRAREEKLFFGSGTQLSVL.